The 28 T cell receptor beta chains below all came from one sample that was sequenced in a study of blood T cell repertoires in COVID-19. The table came from immunoSEQ multiplex PCR; TCRdb's copy has only in-frame clones and leaves some out. Among roughly 390,000 clones listed, less than 85% were seen once. What was sequenced was peripheral blood. The receptors derive from a woman under 30 with acute or convalescent COVID-19.

This chain uses TRBV10-3 with TRBJ2-6, with TRBD1 matching over 7 bases. Germline V CDR1 and CDR2: ENHRY, SYGVKD. The V and J ends lost 10 bases and 3 bases, in that order; junction bases with no gene match: 9. The CDR3 covers 15 residues. This CDR3 reads CATSTGTGGANVLTF. The CDR3 DNA follows: TGTGCCACCTCGACAGGGACCGGTGGGGCCAACGTCCTGACTTTC.

This chain uses TRBV18 with TRBJ1-2; no clear D. Trimming took 3 bases from V and 8 from J, leaving 22 bases between them. This CDR3 is 16 amino acids long. Germline V gene sequence: CDR1 KGHSH, CDR2 LQKENI. The DNA for the CDR3 is TGTGCCAGCTCACCGGGCAACCTCGGTACGAGTTCGGGCTACACCTTC. As protein: CASSPGNLGTSSGYTF.

The gene calls are TRBV5-1 and TRBJ1-1, with D possibly being TRBD1 (5 bases). V was cut by 6 bases and J by 3 bases, with 9 bases left in between. There are 12 residues in the CDR3. Germline CDR1 and CDR2: SGHRS and YFSETQ. This CDR3 reads CASTSGDTEAFF. In DNA form, the CDR3 reads TGCGCCAGCACGTCGGGGGACACTGAAGCTTTCTTT.

This CDR3 reads CASSLGGRDYEQYF. The CDR3 DNA sequence: TGTGCCAGCAGCTTAGGTGGGCGGGACTACGAGCAGTACTTC. The gene calls are TRBV7-9 and TRBJ2-7; the D gene is possibly TRBD2 (6 bases). V shed 1 base and J shed 3 bases, with 10 bases lying between them. Germline CDR1 SEHNR, CDR2 FQNEAQ (reference sequence). CDR3 length: 14 residues.

The chain is built from TRBV4-1 and TRBJ2-1; 11 positions agree with TRBD1. V dropped 4 bases and J dropped 5; count of bases not matched to a gene: 7. The germline gives CDR1 MGHRA, CDR2 YSYEKL. This CDR3 region has 16 residues. The CDR3 sequence is CASSLPPGQGDNEQFF. The CDR3 DNA follows: TGCGCCAGCAGCCTGCCGCCGGGACAGGGGGACAATGAGCAGTTCTTC.

The DNA of the CDR3 is TGTGCCAGCTCACCGGCCGTACGGCCGGGGGAGCAGTACTTC. It specifies CASSPAVRPGEQYF. This chain connects TRBV18 to TRBJ2-7; possibly TRBD2 for D (5 bases). V shed 3 bases and J shed 7 bases, with 16 bases lying between them. The V gene's germline CDR1 is KGHSH and CDR2 LQKENI. This CDR3 has 14 amino acids. Complete variable domain (other parts from reference TRBV18 and TRBJ2-7): NAGVMQNPRHLVRRRGQEARLRCSPMKGHSHVYWYRQLPEEGLKFMVYLQKENIIDESGMPKERFSAEFPKEGPSILRIQQVVRGDSAAYFCASSPAVRPGEQYFGPGTRLTVT.

This chain joins TRBV2 and TRBJ2-7, with D possibly matching TRBD2 (6 bases). V shed 11 bases and J shed 4 bases, with 15 bases lying between them. This CDR3 has 12 amino acids. Germline V gene lookup returns CDR1 SNHLY and CDR2 FYNNEI. CDR3 DNA: TGTGCCTCCAGGGACTTCCGTTACGAGCAGTACTTC. This codes for CASRDFRYEQYF.

V gene TRBV29-1 combines with J gene TRBJ1-2; D is undetermined. The CDR3 length is 12 residues. CDR1 is SQVTM, CDR2 ANQGSEA, per germline. Trimming cost V 4 bases and J 6 bases, with 12 bases left between them. Here the CDR3 reads CSVVTGIDGYTF. CDR3 coding DNA: TGCAGCGTTGTAACGGGGATAGATGGCTACACCTTC. Together with reference TRBV29-1 and TRBJ1-2, the CDR3 gives the full variable domain: SAVISQKPSRDICQRGTSLTIQCQVDSQVTMMFWYRQQPGQSLTLIATANQGSEATYESGFVIDKFPISRPNLTFSTLTVSNMSPEDSSIYLCSVVTGIDGYTFGSGTRLTVV.

The CDR3 region is CASSEQGANTGELFF. In DNA, the CDR3 is TGTGCCAGCAGCGAACAGGGGGCGAACACCGGGGAGCTGTTTTTT. The chain couples TRBV7-3 to TRBJ2-2, with 8 nucleotides matching TRBD1. After removal of 5 bases from V and 0 bases from J, the junction contained 2 bases not matched to a gene. CDR3 size: 15 residues. CDR1 and CDR2 from the germline V gene are SGHTA and FQGTGA.

V usage is TRBV5-4 and J usage is TRBJ2-7; D is uncertain. V gave up 4 bases and J gave up 3 bases, with 14 bases separating them. The CDR3 is made up of 14 amino acids. The germline CDR1 and CDR2 sequences are SGHNT and YYREEE (reference sequence). The CDR3 region is CASSPDKSLYEQYF. The CDR3 DNA reads as TGTGCCAGCAGCCCCGACAAGTCTCTCTACGAGCAGTACTTC.

Only one count was recorded for this clone. This sequence joins TRBV6-6 and TRBJ2-7, with 7 nucleotides matching TRBD1. Trimming at V came to 7 bases and at J to 3 bases, leaving 9 bases not matched to a gene. This CDR3 has 14 residues. The germline CDR1 and CDR2 sequences are MNHNY and SVGAGI (reference sequence). DNA of the CDR3: TGTGCCAGCACATTGACCGGGACAGACTACGAGCAGTACTTC. It is translated as CASTLTGTDYEQYF.

The rearrangement links TRBV28 to TRBJ1-5; D is uncertain. The CDR3 runs to 12 residues. The V gene's germline CDR1 is MDHEN and CDR2 SYDVKM. With 7 bases removed from V and 7 bases from J, the gap between germline ends came to 11 bases. The CDR3 coding sequence is TGTGCCAGCACCCGGGCGGGGCAGCCCCAGCATTTT. As protein: CASTRAGQPQHF.

The genes are TRBV28 and TRBJ2-3; 9 bases map to TRBD1. Germline V gene data show CDR1 as MDHEN and CDR2 as SYDVKM. The ends lost 5 bases at V and 4 bases at J; junction bases unmatched: 4. The CDR3 is 14 residues long. The CDR3 DNA is TGTGCCAGCAGTCCGGGACAGGGATCAGATACGCAGTATTTT. It codes for CASSPGQGSDTQYF.

This clone was found many times. The CDR3 DNA sequence: TGCGCCAGCAGCTTGGGATCAGTGGGCAATCAGCCCCAGCATTTT. As protein: CASSLGSVGNQPQHF. The genes are TRBV5-1 and TRBJ1-5; no clear D. This CDR3 has 15 residues. The germline gives CDR1 SGHRS, CDR2 YFSETQ. V was clipped by 0 bases and J by 2 bases, with 9 bases between them.

The chain links TRBV9 to TRBJ2-3; D is perhaps TRBD1 (6 bases). Looked up from germline, CDR1 is SGDLS and CDR2 is YYNGEE. V gave up 4 bases and J gave up 6 bases, with 18 bases separating them. The CDR3 is 15 residues long. This CDR3 reads CASSYRRGGQDTQYF. CDR3 in DNA: TGTGCCAGCAGCTACCGGCGAGGGGGTCAGGATACGCAGTATTTT.

The V gene is TRBV9, the J gene TRBJ2-1; 7 bases align to TRBD1. Germline CDR1 is SGDLS and CDR2 is YYNGEE. The CDR3 has 15 residues. The V gene end was trimmed by 1 base and the J gene end by 4 bases; junction bases not matched to a gene: 5. As DNA, the CDR3 is TGTGCCAGCAGCGTATACAGGGGCGCGTACAATGAGCAGTTCTTC. Translation gives CASSVYRGAYNEQFF.

There are a few counts of this clone. This chain links TRBV9 with TRBJ1-2, with unresolved D. Germline CDR1 reads SGDLS; CDR2 reads YYNGEE. This CDR3 has 14 amino acids. Trimming cost V 0 bases and J 3 bases, with 9 bases left between them. The CDR3 sequence: CASSVDVRDYGYTF. CDR3 DNA: TGTGCCAGCAGCGTAGACGTTCGGGACTATGGCTACACCTTC.

This clone was seen once. V and J are TRBV12-3 or TRBV12-4 and TRBJ2-7, with D possibly matching TRBD2 (5 bases). This CDR3 is 13 amino acids long. Deletions cut 6 bases from V and 3 bases from J, with 12 bases between. CDR3 region: CASSPGILYEQYF. As DNA, the CDR3 is TGTGCCAGCAGCCCCGGGATACTCTACGAGCAGTACTTC.

V and J are TRBV12-3 or TRBV12-4 and TRBJ1-3; 7 nucleotides align to TRBD1. Unmatched junction bases numbered 6, after V lost 11 bases and J lost 2 bases. This CDR3 is 13 amino acids long. The chain's CDR3 is CASAQGTGNTIYF. As DNA, the CDR3 is TGTGCCTCCGCACAGGGGACTGGAAACACCATATATTTT.

The chain uses TRBV9 and TRBJ1-2; 10 bases are shared with TRBD1. Germline assignment: CDR1 SGDLS and CDR2 YYNGEE. The CDR3 is made up of 15 amino acids. V dropped 4 bases and J dropped 3; count of bases not matched to a gene: 6. The chain's CDR3 is CASSPDRGVYYGYTF. As DNA, the CDR3 is TGTGCCAGCAGCCCGGACAGGGGGGTCTACTATGGCTACACCTTC.

The chain has TRBV4-2 and TRBJ2-7, with no clear D. The CDR3 length is 14 residues. V lost 0 bases and J lost 4, with 10 bases in between. Germline V gene data show CDR1 as LGHNA and CDR2 as YNFKEQ. The CDR3 bases are TGTGCCAGCAGCCAAGAATTACTGATGTACGAGCAGTACTTC. Its translation: CASSQELLMYEQYF.

This chain links TRBV4-1 with TRBJ2-5; D gene ambiguous. Germline-derived CDR1 and CDR2 are MGHRA and YSYEKL. Trimming took off 1 base at V and 2 bases at J, with 14 bases between the two ends. This CDR3 contains 16 residues. The CDR3 coding sequence is TGCGCCAGCAGCCAAGTTGTGGGCAGTACTCAAGAGACCCAGTACTTC. Translating it yields CASSQVVGSTQETQYF.

This chain links TRBV6-5 with TRBJ2-1; TRBD2 matches 9 bases. J lost 8 bases, V lost 4 bases, and 9 bases had no gene match. The CDR3 is made up of 15 amino acids. Looked up from germline, CDR1 is MNHEY and CDR2 is SVGAGI. The CDR3 region has the DNA TGTGCCAGCAGTTCCCCAGGACTAGCGACCGATGAGCAGTTCTTC. Translated: CASSSPGLATDEQFF.

The CDR3 sequence: CASSKWVRGSGWLSTEAFF. CDR3 in DNA: TGTGCCAGCAGCAAATGGGTTCGGGGTTCGGGATGGCTGAGCACTGAAGCTTTCTTT. This chain links TRBV21-1 with TRBJ1-1. TRBV21-1 has pseudogene status. The CDR3 is 19 amino acids.

This clone was seen a few times. The rearrangement uses TRBV7-6 and TRBJ1-2; 8 bases align to TRBD1. V lost 1 base, J lost 3 bases, and 4 bases stayed unmatched. Germline CDR1 SGHVS, CDR2 FNYEAQ. The CDR3 has 15 residues. CDR3 in amino acids: CASSLGTGWDYGYTF. For the CDR3, the DNA is TGTGCCAGCAGCTTAGGGACAGGGTGGGACTATGGCTACACCTTC.

The J gene is TRBJ1-3, the V gene TRBV2; D gene unclear. The CDR3 totals 15 residues. Germline CDR1 is SNHLY and CDR2 is FYNNEI. The V gene lost 6 bases and the J gene lost 0 bases, with 12 bases spanning the gap. CDR3 sequence (DNA): TGTGCCAGCAGGGACGGACTGAACTCTGGAAACACCATATATTTT. It is translated as CASRDGLNSGNTIYF.

Regarding this clone: The same CDR3 arises from other DNA sequences in this sample as well. The V gene is TRBV9, the J gene TRBJ1-3, with D maybe TRBD1 (5 bases). Germline loops: CDR1 SGDLS, CDR2 YYNGEE. There are 14 residues in the CDR3. Trimming left V 1 base short and J 2 bases short, with 7 bases between. The CDR3 spells CASSVQGTGNTIYF. DNA of the CDR3: TGTGCCAGCAGCGTACAGGGAACTGGAAACACCATATATTTT.

V gene TRBV3-1 (or the pseudogene TRBV3-2) combines with J gene TRBJ2-7; 9 bases map to TRBD2. Per germline, CDR1 LGHDT and CDR2 YNNKEL (reference sequence). V lost 4 bases and J lost 2; bases outside the gene matches: 6. The CDR3 is 15 amino acids. CDR3 DNA sequence: TGTGCCAGCAGCCTGACAGCGGGAGGAGCCTACGAGCAGTACTTC. Translating it yields CASSLTAGGAYEQYF.